The 23 T cell receptor beta chains presented below share a single source sample, sequenced in a study of blood T cell repertoires in COVID-19. Sequenced by immunoSEQ multiplex PCR; TCRdb stores in-frame clones only, minus some. The sample contains about 260,000 clones, roughly 79% of which appear only once. The material sequenced was peripheral blood. The receptor source for this set is a woman of 80 years or more with acute or convalescent COVID-19.

V and J are TRBV7-2 and TRBJ1-2; no clear D gene. From germline, CDR1 is SGHTA and CDR2 FQGNSA. The CDR3 loop spans 15 amino acids. Between the trimmed V and J ends, which lost 1 base and 4 bases, there was a span of 13 bases. The CDR3 here is CASSLVRNGFYGYTF. The CDR3 nucleotides are TGTGCCAGCAGCTTAGTACGAAACGGGTTCTATGGCTACACCTTC.

The chain couples TRBV6-5 to TRBJ1-1, with 9 bases that match TRBD1. CDR1 is MNHEY and CDR2 is SVGAGI in the germline V gene. There are 15 residues in the CDR3. With V trimmed by 2 bases and J by 1 base, 2 bases remained unmatched. CDR3 residues: CASSYGQGTNTEAFF. CDR3 in DNA: TGTGCCAGCAGTTACGGACAGGGGACGAACACTGAAGCTTTCTTT.

CDR3 sequence: CASSLAFSGGTYNEQFF. The CDR3 DNA sequence: TGTGCCAGCAGCTTAGCGTTCTCAGGGGGAACCTACAATGAGCAGTTCTTC. The chain combines TRBV7-2 with TRBJ2-1; 7 bases fit TRBD1. CDR3 size: 17 residues. From germline, CDR1 is SGHTA and CDR2 FQGNSA. V lost 0 bases, J lost 2 bases, and 7 bases stayed unmatched.

This clone was recorded once. The V and J genes are TRBV25-1 and TRBJ2-7; D gene ambiguous. Germline loops: CDR1 MGHDK, CDR2 SYGVNS. V was cut by 4 bases and J by 6 bases, with 7 bases left in between. The CDR3 totals 11 residues. CDR3 sequence (DNA): TGTGCCAGCAGTGCCCCGGTCGAGCAGTACTTC. This encodes CASSAPVEQYF.

Turning to this clone: Germline and junction disagree at one end, which may indicate a read error. The sample holds other DNA sequences that translate to the same CDR3. The chain links TRBV2 to TRBJ1-5; the match to TRBD1 covers 11 bases. The germline gives CDR1 SNHLY, CDR2 FYNNEI. CDR3 length: 14 amino acids. The CDR3 region is CASSEGTGGQPQHF. CDR3 coding DNA: TGTGCCAGCAGCGAAGGGACAGGGGGACAGCCCCAGCATTTT. The whole variable domain, filled in from reference TRBV2 and TRBJ1-5, reads EPEVTQTPSHQVTQMGQEVILRCVPISNHLYFYWYRQILGQKVEFLVSFYNNEISEKSEIFDDQFSVERPDGSNFTLKIRSTKLEDSAMYFCASSEGTGGQPQHFGDGTRLSIL.

The chain joins TRBV5-5 to TRBJ1-6; 9 bases align to TRBD1. Germline-derived CDR1 and CDR2 are SGHKS and YYEKEE (reference sequence). Losses at the gene ends were 1 base for V and 13 bases for J; bases not matched to a gene: 18. This CDR3 is built from 18 residues. In DNA, the CDR3 is TGTGCCAGCAGCTTGATTGTAGTGGGACAGGGCCCTACCCTTCCCCTCCACTTT. This translates into CASSLIVVGQGPTLPLHF.

V is TRBV28 and J is TRBJ2-4; a possible D gene is TRBD2 (6 bases). CDR3 length: 15 residues. Germline-derived CDR1 and CDR2 are MDHEN and SYDVKM. Between the trimmed V and J ends, which lost 1 base and 3 bases, there was a span of 10 bases. The CDR3 DNA reads TGTGCCAGCAGTTTATCTCCGGGACTCAAAAACATTCAGTACTTC. Translation gives CASSLSPGLKNIQYF. The whole variable domain, remainder taken from reference TRBV28 and TRBJ2-4, is DVKVTQSSRYLVKRTGEKVFLECVQDMDHENMFWYRQDPGLGLRLIYFSYDVKMKEKGDIPEGYSVSREKKERFSLILESASTNQTSMYLCASSLSPGLKNIQYFGAGTRLSVL.

This chain connects TRBV5-4 to TRBJ2-1, with D tentatively TRBD2 (6 bases). Germline CDR1 SGHNT, CDR2 YYREEE (reference sequence). The CDR3 extends over 13 amino acids. Trimming cost V 2 bases and J 7 bases, with 10 bases left between them. CDR3: CASSFGGRNEQFF. For the CDR3, the DNA is TGTGCCAGCAGCTTTGGGGGGAGGAATGAGCAGTTCTTC. Full variable domain (remainder filled in from reference TRBV5-4 and TRBJ2-1): ETGVTQSPTHLIKTRGQQVTLRCSSQSGHNTVSWYQQALGQGPQFIFQYYREEENGRGNFPPRFSGLQFPNYSSELNVNALELDDSALYLCASSFGGRNEQFFGPGTRLTVL.

J is TRBJ1-6 and V is TRBV5-1, with 8 bases identical to TRBD1. V shed 4 bases and J 6 bases; nucleotides not matched to a gene: 6. This CDR3 is 15 amino acids long. Germline CDR1 reads SGHRS; CDR2 reads YFSETQ. The CDR3 is CASSAGQGINSPLHF. The CDR3 nucleotides are TGCGCCAGCAGCGCAGGACAGGGTATTAATTCACCCCTCCACTTT. Variable domain in full (rest from reference TRBV5-1 and TRBJ1-6): KAGVTQTPRYLIKTRGQQVTLSCSPISGHRSVSWYQQTPGQGLQFLFEYFSETQRNKGNFPGRFSGRQFSNSRSEMNVSTLELGDSALYLCASSAGQGINSPLHFGNGTRLTVT.

The gene calls are TRBV30 and TRBJ2-7, with D possibly TRBD1 on 5 matching bases. The ends were cut back, 1 base at V and 0 bases at J, with 10 bases in the middle. In germline, CDR1 is GTSNPN, CDR2 SVGIG (reference sequence). This CDR3 region has 14 residues. Here the CDR3 reads CAWSGLDTSYEQYF. Written as DNA, the CDR3 is TGTGCCTGGAGTGGTCTGGACACCTCCTACGAGCAGTACTTC.

The chain links TRBV6-5 to TRBJ2-2; D not certain. The germline V and J ends were trimmed by 5 bases and 11 bases, with 21 bases remaining between them. Germline lookup yields CDR1 MNHEY and CDR2 SVGAGI. The CDR3 is made up of 15 amino acids. CDR3 loop: CASSHDLVTAIELFF. Here the CDR3 DNA reads TGTGCCAGCAGTCACGATTTGGTCACCGCTATCGAGCTGTTTTTT.

The chain carries TRBV18 and TRBJ2-7; possible D gene TRBD2, 6 bases. Germline V lookup: CDR1 KGHSH, CDR2 LQKENI. V was trimmed by 2 bases and J by 6 bases, leaving 14 bases between them. CDR3 length equals 14 residues. The CDR3 nucleotides read TGTGCCAGCTCACCAGGAACGGGAGCTGGCGAGCAGTACTTC. It translates to CASSPGTGAGEQYF.

The chain employs TRBV7-3 and TRBJ1-6; 8 bases line up with TRBD1. The CDR3 length is 14 residues. V shed 5 bases and J 8 bases; nucleotides not matched to a gene: 5. Germline V lookup: CDR1 SGHTA, CDR2 FQGTGA. The CDR3 region is CASSQAGGYSPLHF. The DNA of the CDR3 is TGTGCCAGCAGCCAGGCAGGGGGCTATTCACCCCTCCACTTT.

The genes are TRBV5-6 and TRBJ2-5, with D perhaps matching TRBD2 (6 bases). Trimming removed 1 base at V and 2 bases at J, with 9 bases between. Germline V gene sequence: CDR1 SGHDT, CDR2 YYEEEE. This CDR3 is 14 amino acids long. This chain's CDR3 is CASSLLRGQETQYF. The DNA of the CDR3 is TGTGCCAGCAGCTTGTTGCGGGGTCAAGAGACCCAGTACTTC. The variable domain in full, with the rest retrieved from reference TRBV5-6 and TRBJ2-5, is DAGVTQSPTHLIKTRGQQVTLRCSPKSGHDTVSWYQQALGQGPQFIFQYYEEEERQRGNFPDRFSGHQFPNYSSELNVNALLLGDSALYLCASSLLRGQETQYFGPGTRLLVL.

The rearrangement links TRBV7-2 to TRBJ2-1, with TRBD2 matching 9 bases. Germline assignment: CDR1 SGHTA and CDR2 FQGNSA. V trimming: 1 base; J trimming: 5 bases; junction bases outside the gene matches: 3. The CDR3 is made up of 15 amino acids. CDR3 region: CASSLVSGSNNEQFF. CDR3 nucleotide sequence: TGTGCCAGCAGCTTAGTTAGCGGGAGCAACAATGAGCAGTTCTTC. Filled out from reference TRBV7-2 and TRBJ2-1, the complete variable domain reads GAGVSQSPSNKVTEKGKDVELRCDPISGHTALYWYRQSLGQGLEFLIYFQGNSAPDKSGLPSDRFSAERTGGSVSTLTIQRTQQEDSAVYLCASSLVSGSNNEQFFGPGTRLTVL.

In its sample, this clone was seen once. The rearrangement links TRBV5-1 to TRBJ1-1; 7 bases line up with TRBD1. Germline V gives CDR1 SGHRS, CDR2 YFSETQ. V lost 3 bases and J lost 0; bases outside the gene matches: 8. The CDR3 is 16 residues long. CDR3 nucleotides: TGCGCCAGCAGCTACGAGACAGGGAAGTTGAACACTGAAGCTTTCTTT. Its protein product is CASSYETGKLNTEAFF.

This sequence joins TRBV4-1 and TRBJ2-7; TRBD1 aligns across 8 bases. V trimming: 1 base; J trimming: 4 bases; junction bases outside the gene matches: 9. Germline CDR1 and CDR2: MGHRA and YSYEKL. The CDR3 consists of 16 residues. CDR3 nucleotides: TGCGCCAGCAGCCAAGGGCTCGGGGGACAGGCTTACGAGCAGTACTTC. Translated, it gives CASSQGLGGQAYEQYF.

The chain joins TRBV10-3 to TRBJ2-3, with 9 bases that match TRBD1. With V trimmed by 5 bases and J by 4 bases, 1 base remained unmatched. Per germline, CDR1 ENHRY and CDR2 SYGVKD. This CDR3 is 13 amino acids long. The CDR3 DNA follows: TGTGCCATCAGTAGGACAGGGGCAGATACGCAGTATTTT. It yields the protein CAISRTGADTQYF.

In DNA form, the CDR3 reads TGCGCCAGCAGCCTGGATGGGACTCGCAATCAGCCCCAGCATTTT. Its protein is CASSLDGTRNQPQHF. The rearrangement joins TRBV5-1 to TRBJ1-5; D is perhaps TRBD1 (5 bases). The germline V gene encodes CDR1 SGHRS and CDR2 YFSETQ. V was shortened by 4 bases and J by 2 bases, with 13 bases between the two germline ends. This CDR3 spans 15 amino acids. Full variable domain (remainder filled in from reference TRBV5-1 and TRBJ1-5): KAGVTQTPRYLIKTRGQQVTLSCSPISGHRSVSWYQQTPGQGLQFLFEYFSETQRNKGNFPGRFSGRQFSNSRSEMNVSTLELGDSALYLCASSLDGTRNQPQHFGDGTRLSIL.

The chain recombines TRBV18 with TRBJ2-1, with D tentatively TRBD1 (6 bases). This CDR3 spans 13 amino acids. The germline V and J ends were trimmed by 6 bases and 6 bases, with 12 bases remaining between them. Germline lookup yields CDR1 KGHSH and CDR2 LQKENI. The CDR3 sequence: CASSTDSFNEQFF. CDR3 DNA: TGTGCCAGCTCGACGGACAGCTTCAATGAGCAGTTCTTC.

The chain combines TRBV25-1 with TRBJ2-5, with D maybe TRBD2 (6 bases). The germline V gene encodes CDR1 MGHDK and CDR2 SYGVNS. Trimming removed 5 bases from V and 2 bases from J, with 12 bases in between. The CDR3 is made up of 14 amino acids. The CDR3 protein is CASSRREGQETQYF. Written as DNA, the CDR3 is TGTGCCAGCAGTAGGAGGGAAGGGCAAGAGACCCAGTACTTC.

V usage is TRBV7-3 and J usage is TRBJ2-2, with TRBD2 matching over 13 bases. The CDR3 loop spans 16 amino acids. V trimming: 6 bases; J trimming: 5 bases; junction bases outside the gene matches: 6. Germline V lookup: CDR1 SGHTA, CDR2 FQGTGA. As DNA, the CDR3 is TGTGCCAGCAGGCCACCGGGACTAGCGGGAACCGGGGAGCTGTTTTTT. The encoded protein is CASRPPGLAGTGELFF.

The rearrangement uses TRBV6-6 and TRBJ1-2; D possibly corresponds to TRBD1 (5 bases). The germline V gene has CDR1 MNHNY and CDR2 SVGAGI (reference sequence). The length of the CDR3 is 13 residues. V shed 5 bases and J shed 5 bases, with 12 bases lying between them. CDR3 DNA sequence: TGTGCCAGCAGTGGGGGGGGACGATATGGCTACACCTTC. Its protein is CASSGGGRYGYTF.